This TCR beta chain was documented in a study of blood T cell repertoires in COVID-19. Turning to the study itself: PBMCs, B-cell-depleted T cells, or T cells provided the cDNA or gDNA that made up the material.

The study drew participants aged about 18 to 89 years from some 24 US areas. After removal of 0 bases from V and 4 bases from J, the junction contained 6 bases not matched to a gene. The germline V gene encodes CDR1 MNHEY and CDR2 SVGAGI. The CDR3 covers 16 residues. Here immunoSEQ multiplex PCR was the method, and the copy in TCRdb shows in-frame clones only, minus some. The sample holds more than 200,000 clones, 85% to 90% seen once. V is TRBV6-5 and J is TRBJ1-3; 7 nucleotides match TRBD1. Specimen: PBMCs or T cells enriched from blood (not recorded which). The source of this sequence is a middle-aged man who had recovered from COVID-19. The CDR3 sequence: CASSYSRSGQGNTIYF. In DNA form, the CDR3 reads TGTGCCAGCAGTTACTCCAGATCGGGACAGGGAAACACCATATATTTT.